This T cell receptor beta chain is drawn from a study of T cell responses to AZD1222 COVID-19 vaccine. There are 15 residues in the CDR3. Per the germline V gene, CDR1 is SGHRS and CDR2 is YFSETQ. V was pared by 1 base and J by 5 bases, with 16 bases between. Sequenced by immunoSEQ multiplex PCR; TCRdb stores in-frame clones only, minus some. The top ten clones hold 12% to 15% of a sample with some 16,000 clones, approximately 80% of them seen once. The material was peripheral blood, obtained 28 days after the second AZD1222 dose. V is TRBV5-1 and J is TRBJ2-7; tentatively, D is TRBD2 (6 bases). This receptor was taken from an adult who received the AZD1222 COVID-19 vaccine. DNA of the CDR3: TGCGCCAGCAGCTTGAATGGGGGGTTTGCTGACGAGCAGTACTTC. Translating gives CASSLNGGFADEQYF.